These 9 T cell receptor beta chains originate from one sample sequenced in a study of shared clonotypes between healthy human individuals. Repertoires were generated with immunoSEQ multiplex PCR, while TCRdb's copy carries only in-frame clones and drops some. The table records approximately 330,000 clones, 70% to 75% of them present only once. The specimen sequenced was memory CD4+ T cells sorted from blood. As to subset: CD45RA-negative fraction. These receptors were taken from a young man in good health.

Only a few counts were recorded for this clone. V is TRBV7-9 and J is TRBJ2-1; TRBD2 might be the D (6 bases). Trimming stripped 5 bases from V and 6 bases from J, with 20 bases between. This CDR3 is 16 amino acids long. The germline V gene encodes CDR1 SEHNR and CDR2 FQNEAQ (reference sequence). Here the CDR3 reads CASSLLGGGGSNEQFF. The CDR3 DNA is TGTGCCAGCAGCCTCTTGGGGGGAGGAGGGTCCAATGAGCAGTTCTTC.

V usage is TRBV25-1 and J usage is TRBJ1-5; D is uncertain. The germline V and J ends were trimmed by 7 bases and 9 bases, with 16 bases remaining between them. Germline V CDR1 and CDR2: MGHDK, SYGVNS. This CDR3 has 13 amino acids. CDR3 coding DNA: TGTGCCAGCACTCCGGGAGGCCTGCGGCCCCAGCATTTT. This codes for CASTPGGLRPQHF.

CDR3 coding DNA: TGTGCCAGTAGTTACGCAGGGATGAACTACGAGCAGTACTTC. Encoded protein: CASSYAGMNYEQYF. The chain combines TRBV19 with TRBJ2-7; a weak D match, TRBD1 (5 bases). V lost 5 bases and J 3 bases, leaving 14 bases between the germline ends. The CDR3 runs 14 residues. The V gene's germline CDR1 is LNHDA and CDR2 SQIVND (reference sequence).

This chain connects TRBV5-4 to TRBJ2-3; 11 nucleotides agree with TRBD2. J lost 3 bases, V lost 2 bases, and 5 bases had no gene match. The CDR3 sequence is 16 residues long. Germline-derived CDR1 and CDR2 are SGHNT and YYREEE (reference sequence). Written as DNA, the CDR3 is TGTGCCAGCAGCTTAAGACTAGCGGGGCCGACAGATACGCAGTATTTT. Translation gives CASSLRLAGPTDTQYF. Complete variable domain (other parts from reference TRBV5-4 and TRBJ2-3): ETGVTQSPTHLIKTRGQQVTLRCSSQSGHNTVSWYQQALGQGPQFIFQYYREEENGRGNFPPRFSGLQFPNYSSELNVNALELDDSALYLCASSLRLAGPTDTQYFGPGTRLTVL.

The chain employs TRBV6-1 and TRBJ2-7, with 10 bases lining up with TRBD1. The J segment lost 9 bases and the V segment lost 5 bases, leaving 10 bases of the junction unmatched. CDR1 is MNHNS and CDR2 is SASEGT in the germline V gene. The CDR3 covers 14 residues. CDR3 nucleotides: TGTGCCAGCAGTTTTGGACAGGGGGGAACCGGGCAGTACTTC. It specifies CASSFGQGGTGQYF.

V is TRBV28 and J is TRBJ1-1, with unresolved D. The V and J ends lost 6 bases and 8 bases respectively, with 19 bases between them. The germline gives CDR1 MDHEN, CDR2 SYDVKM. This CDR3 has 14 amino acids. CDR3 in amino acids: CASSPGTFSDEAFF. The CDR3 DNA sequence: TGTGCCAGCAGCCCCGGTACTTTTAGCGACGAAGCTTTCTTT.

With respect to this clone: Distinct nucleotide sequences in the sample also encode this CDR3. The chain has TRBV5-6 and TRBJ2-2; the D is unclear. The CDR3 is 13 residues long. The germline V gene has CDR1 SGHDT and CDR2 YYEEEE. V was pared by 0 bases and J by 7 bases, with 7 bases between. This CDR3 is CASSLEGYGELFF. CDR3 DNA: TGTGCCAGCAGCTTGGAAGGGTACGGGGAGCTGTTTTTT. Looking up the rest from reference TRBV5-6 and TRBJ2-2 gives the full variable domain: DAGVTQSPTHLIKTRGQQVTLRCSPKSGHDTVSWYQQALGQGPQFIFQYYEEEERQRGNFPDRFSGHQFPNYSSELNVNALLLGDSALYLCASSLEGYGELFFGEGSRLTVL.

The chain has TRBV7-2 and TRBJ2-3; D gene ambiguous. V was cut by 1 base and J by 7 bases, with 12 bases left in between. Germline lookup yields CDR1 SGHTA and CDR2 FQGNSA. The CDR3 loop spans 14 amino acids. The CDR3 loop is CASSLGLDPNTQYF. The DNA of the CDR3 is TGTGCCAGCAGCTTAGGTCTCGATCCAAATACGCAGTATTTT.

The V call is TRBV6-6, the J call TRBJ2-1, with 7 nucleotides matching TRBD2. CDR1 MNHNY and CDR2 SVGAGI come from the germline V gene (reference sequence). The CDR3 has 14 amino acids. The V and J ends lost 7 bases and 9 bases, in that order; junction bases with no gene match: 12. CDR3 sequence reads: CASNRGGRLGEQFF. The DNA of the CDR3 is TGTGCCAGCAACCGGGGCGGGAGATTGGGTGAGCAGTTCTTC.